A selection of T cell receptor beta chains follows, all from one sample in a study of blood T cell repertoires in COVID-19. TCRdb keeps only in-frame clones here, not all; method: immunoSEQ multiplex PCR. The sample lists 200,000 to 250,000 clones; approximately 85% were seen once. Sequenced: PBMCs or T cells enriched from blood (not recorded which). The receptors derive from a woman aged 45-59 years who had recovered from COVID-19. Each CDR3 is given with its conserved first and last residue. The D gene is left open where the match is weak. Not every row has a clone size; where given, it reads once, few, many or a size class.

>TRBD2|TRBV20-1|TRBJ2-1|.
CSASSSGIYNEQFF
TGCAGTGCTAGTTCCAGCGGGATATACAATGAGCAGTTCTTC
>TRBD1|TRBV2|TRBJ2-3|.
CASTLGTGADTQYF
TGTGCCAGCACCCTAGGGACAGGGGCAGATACGCAGTATTTT
>.|TRBV7-2|TRBJ1-4|.
CASSSREKLFF
TGTGCCAGCAGCTCTCGTGAAAAACTGTTTTTT
>TRBD2|TRBV29-1|TRBJ2-1|many
CSVDRTSSTYNEQFF
TGCAGCGTTGATCGGACTAGTTCAACTTACAATGAGCAGTTCTTC
>.|TRBV27|TRBJ2-4|.
CASSRSWDILAKNIQYF
TGTGCCAGCAGTAGATCCTGGGACATCCTAGCCAAAAACATTCAGTACTTC
>TRBD1|TRBV11-2|TRBJ1-5|.
CASSGQGYSNQPQHF
TGTGCCAGCAGTGGACAGGGCTATAGCAATCAGCCCCAGCATTTT
>.|TRBV7-9|TRBJ1-2|.
CASSLAGGFGYTF
TGTGCCAGCAGCTTAGCTGGGGGGTTTGGCTACACCTTC
>.|TRBV12-3/TRBV12-4|TRBJ1-2|.
CASSFYLTSRYTF
TGTGCCAGCAGTTTTTATCTGACATCCCGCTACACCTTC
>TRBD1|TRBV19|TRBJ2-7|.
CASSISRQGEQYF
TGTGCCAGTAGTATTTCCCGACAGGGCGAGCAGTACTTC
>TRBD2|TRBV7-8|TRBJ2-1|once
CASSWGGAGASYNEQFF
TGTGCCAGCAGCTGGGGGGGTGCGGGAGCCTCCTACAATGAGCAGTTCTTC
>.|TRBV3-1/TRBV3-2|TRBJ1-1|.
CASSRGGTEAFF
TGTGCCAGCAGCCGGGGGGGGACTGAAGCTTTCTTT
>.|TRBV2|TRBJ2-7|.
CASRPGTLPYEQYF
TGTGCCAGCAGACCCGGGACACTACCCTACGAGCAGTACTTC
>TRBD1|TRBV28|TRBJ1-3|.
CASSGQGRGNTIYF
TGTGCCAGCAGTGGACAGGGACGTGGAAACACCATATATTTT
>TRBD1|TRBV6-2/TRBV6-3|TRBJ1-1|.
CASSSDRDTEAFF
TGTGCCAGCAGTTCGGACAGGGACACTGAAGCTTTCTTT
>TRBD2|TRBV19|TRBJ2-1|.
CASLAGGSYNEQFF
TGTGCCAGTCTAGCGGGGGGCTCCTACAATGAGCAGTTCTTC
>.|TRBV29-1|TRBJ1-2|.
CSATERHPAGGYTF
TGCAGCGCGACGGAGAGACACCCGGCGGGGGGCTACACCTTC
>.|TRBV11-2|TRBJ2-3|.
CASSSPGGSALTDTQYF
TGTGCCAGCAGCTCCCCCGGGGGTAGCGCCTTAACAGATACGCAGTATTTT
>.|TRBV28|TRBJ1-2|.
CASSLIWGGGGYTF
TGTGCCAGCAGTTTAATATGGGGAGGAGGTGGCTACACCTTC
>TRBD1|TRBV19|TRBJ1-1|.
CASSIPQGVRTEAFF
TGTGCCAGTAGTATACCACAGGGGGTAAGGACTGAAGCTTTCTTT
>.|TRBV7-3|TRBJ2-3|.
CASSLMSRVADTQYF
TGTGCCAGCAGCTTAATGTCTCGCGTCGCAGATACGCAGTATTTT
>TRBD1|TRBV6-1|TRBJ1-6|.
CASSGAGTGVYNSPLHF
TGTGCCAGCAGTGGAGCCGGGACAGGGGTTTATAATTCACCCCTCCACTTT
>TRBD2|TRBV19|TRBJ2-3|.
CASSQTSGSWADTQYF
TGTGCCAGTAGTCAAACTAGCGGGAGCTGGGCAGATACGCAGTATTTT
>.|TRBV7-6|TRBJ1-2|few
CASSPGQSVGGYTF
TGTGCCAGCAGCCCGGGACAAAGTGTAGGTGGCTACACCTTC
>TRBD2|TRBV19|TRBJ2-6|.
CASSPTGLAGDSGANVLTF
TGTGCCAGTAGTCCAACCGGACTAGCGGGGGACTCTGGGGCCAACGTCCTGACTTTC
>.|TRBV7-9|TRBJ1-3|.
CASTKSDTPWDTIYF
TGTGCCAGCACCAAATCGGACACTCCGTGGGACACCATATATTTT
>TRBD1|TRBV4-3|TRBJ2-7|.
CASSQEPGQVREQYF
TGCGCCAGCAGCCAAGAACCGGGACAGGTACGCGAGCAGTACTTC
>.|TRBV7-8|TRBJ1-2|once
CASSWGANYGYTF
TGTGCCAGCAGTTGGGGGGCTAACTATGGCTACACCTTC
>TRBD2|TRBV20-1|TRBJ2-1|.
CSASASGRAWIF
TGCAGTGCTAGTGCGAGCGGGAGGGCCTGGATCTTC
>.|TRBV7-2|TRBJ2-5|.
CASSLIPEETQYF
TGTGCCAGCAGCTTAATCCCCGAGGAGACCCAGTACTTC
>TRBD1|TRBV7-2|TRBJ2-7|.
CASSLGGQGAYEQYF
TGTGCCAGCAGCTTAGGAGGACAGGGCGCCTACGAGCAGTACTTC
>TRBD1|TRBV6-5|TRBJ2-5|.
CASRPGTGFEDQYF
TGTGCCAGCAGGCCCGGGACAGGGTTTGAGGACCAGTACTTC
>.|TRBV28|TRBJ1-2|.
CASSLPLPQGGRYVYTF
TGTGCCAGCAGTTTACCACTTCCCCAGGGCGGCCGCTATGTCTACACCTTC
>TRBD1|TRBV5-4|TRBJ1-1|.
CASRDRGRENTEAFF
TGTGCCAGCAGGGACAGGGGACGGGAAAACACTGAAGCTTTCTTT
>TRBD1|TRBV9|TRBJ2-1|.
CASSATTGDGEQFF
TGTGCCAGCAGCGCCACAACAGGGGATGGTGAGCAGTTCTTC
>TRBD1|TRBV19|TRBJ1-4|many
CASSIVGRGRTNEKLFF
TGTGCCAGTAGTATAGTCGGCAGGGGGAGGACTAATGAAAAACTGTTTTTT
>TRBD1|TRBV5-4|TRBJ1-3|.
CASSFDRVGHTIYF
TGTGCCAGCAGTTTCGACAGGGTAGGCCACACCATATATTTT
>TRBD1|TRBV7-9|TRBJ1-5|once
CASSAPQGASNQPQHF
TGTGCCAGCAGCGCACCGCAGGGGGCTAGCAATCAGCCCCAGCATTTT
>.|TRBV30|TRBJ1-3|few
CAWSWRGSSGNTIYF
TGTGCCTGGAGTTGGCGGGGGAGTTCTGGAAACACCATATATTTT
>TRBD1|TRBV6-2/TRBV6-3|TRBJ1-1|.
CASSLRTGNTEAFF
TGTGCCAGCAGCCTTCGGACAGGGAACACTGAAGCTTTCTTT
>TRBD1|TRBV18|TRBJ2-3|.
CASSPGTVLSSSTDTQYF
TGTGCCAGCTCACCCGGGACAGTCCTCTCCTCTAGCACAGATACGCAGTATTTT
>.|TRBV7-9|TRBJ2-1|.
CASSWGQGNTNEQFF
TGTGCCAGCAGCTGGGGGCAGGGCAACACCAATGAGCAGTTCTTC
>TRBD2|TRBV28|TRBJ2-1|.
CASSPWTSGRGNEQFF
TGTGCCAGCAGTCCTTGGACTAGCGGGAGGGGCAATGAGCAGTTCTTC